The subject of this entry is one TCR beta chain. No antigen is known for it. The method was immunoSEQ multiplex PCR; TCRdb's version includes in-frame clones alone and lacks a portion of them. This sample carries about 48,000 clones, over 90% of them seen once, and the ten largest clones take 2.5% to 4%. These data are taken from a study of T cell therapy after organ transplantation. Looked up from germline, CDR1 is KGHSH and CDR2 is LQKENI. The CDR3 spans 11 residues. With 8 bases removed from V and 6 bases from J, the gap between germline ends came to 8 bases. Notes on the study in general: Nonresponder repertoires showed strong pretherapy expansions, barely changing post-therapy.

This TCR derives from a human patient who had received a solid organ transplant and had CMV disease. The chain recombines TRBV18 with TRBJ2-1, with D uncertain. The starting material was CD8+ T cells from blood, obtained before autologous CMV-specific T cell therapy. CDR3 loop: CASRQGNEQFF. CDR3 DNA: TGTGCCAGCCGACAAGGCAATGAGCAGTTCTTC. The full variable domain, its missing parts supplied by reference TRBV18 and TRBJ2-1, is NAGVMQNPRHLVRRRGQEARLRCSPMKGHSHVYWYRQLPEEGLKFMVYLQKENIIDESGMPKERFSAEFPKEGPSILRIQQVVRGDSAAYFCASRQGNEQFFGPGTRLTVL.